A single sample gave rise to the 3 T cell receptor beta chains below, sequenced in a study of OX40 agonist ivuxolimab in advanced cancers. Assay used: immunoSEQ multiplex PCR; TCRdb lists only in-frame clones, some missing. The data contain around 60,000 clones, approximately 88% of them singletons. Sample: CD4+ or CD8+ T cells sorted from blood, taken in a trial of the OX40 agonist ivuxolimab. Every receptor here comes from an adult with an advanced solid tumor such as melanoma, head and neck, liver or kidney cancer.

The chain links TRBV19 to TRBJ1-1, with unresolved D. CDR3 length: 14 residues. Germline V gene sequence: CDR1 LNHDA, CDR2 SQIVND (reference sequence). V lost 1 base and J 10 bases, leaving 16 bases between the germline ends. This chain's CDR3 is CASSIGLDGRRAFF. CDR3 sequence (DNA): TGTGCCAGTAGTATAGGCCTGGACGGCCGACGAGCTTTCTTT.

This rearrangement joins TRBV6-5 to TRBJ2-6; D may be TRBD2 (6 bases). Per the germline V gene, CDR1 is MNHEY and CDR2 is SVGAGI. The CDR3 loop spans 15 amino acids. V lost 3 bases and J 1 base, leaving 7 bases between the germline ends. CDR3 in DNA: TGTGCCAGCAGTTATGGAGGGTCTGGGGCCAACGTCCTGACTTTC. Amino acid sequence: CASSYGGSGANVLTF.

The chain recombines TRBV28 with TRBJ2-3; TRBD2 aligns across 7 bases. The germline V gene encodes CDR1 MDHEN and CDR2 SYDVKM. V dropped 2 bases and J dropped 0; count of bases not matched to a gene: 2. The CDR3 extends over 15 amino acids. CDR3 coding DNA: TGTGCCAGCAGTTTACGGCGGGGGAGCACAGATACGCAGTATTTT. It yields the protein CASSLRRGSTDTQYF.